This T cell receptor beta chain emerged from a study of blood T cell repertoires in COVID-19 (dated by TCRdb to the early 2020s). For the study in its entirety: Samples covering the acute and convalescent phases of COVID-19 were provided by collaborators in the United States, Italy and Spain. The material from the prospective study consisted of cDNA or gDNA derived from T cells, B-cell-depleted T cells, or PBMCs. Deeply sampled blood TCRbeta repertoires from subjects exposed to, actively infected with, or recovered from COVID-19 were included in the dataset. The repertoires were released in a freely available public database intended as a resource for research on the immune response to SARS-CoV-2. Samples were obtained from the ongoing ImmuneRACE study (first 160 participants) and from 950 to 1,500 subjects provided by 6 global collaborators. The sample metadata nearly always contained a de-identified subject ID, COVID-19 status, age in years and sex. HLA class I and class II types, where available, came from metadata supplied by the sample provider rather than from assay-based typing. General conclusions and limits of the study: Clinical and demographic metadata were provided uncurated, with the amount varying by source and participant.

Collaborating institutions collected whole blood in K2EDTA tubes following their own protocols. Collaborator samples were shipped for TCRbeta analysis as frozen whole blood, isolated PBMCs, or DNA extracted from either sample type. According to the germline V gene (reference sequence), CDR1 reads GTSNPN and CDR2 reads SVGIG. The CDR3 contains 13 residues, cysteine and phenylalanine counted. Only the CDR3 part of the read is kept: 39 bases, read in frame from the first base. V is cut by 2 bases and J by 3 bases, and the space between the germline ends is 11 bases. TCRbeta CDR3 regions were amplified from genomic DNA using the immunoSEQ Assay, a bias-controlled multiplex PCR. The source study handled its data this way. The number of nucleated cells in each sample was estimated from the amplification of reference gene primers within the assay. Sequence reads were collapsed and filtered to measure the absolute abundance of every unique TCRbeta CDR3 rearrangement. For each sample, productive Simpson clonality was calculated as the square root of Simpson's diversity index over productive rearrangements. TCRdb obtained this table from immuneACCESS and retained in-frame rearrangements with V and J assigned. These tables miss some clones; where compared with another copy, unresolved V genes account for less than half of the shortfall, and the remainder is unexplained. Clone size and the V and J calls come from that table; the DNA yielded D and trimming. This sample is represented by about 210,000 clones; under 95% of them were singletons. More than 0.95% of the sample lies in the top ten.

Remarks on this clone: It lacks a known antigen. No quality values exist for individual bases; no much larger clone is one base distant.

The chain is made from TRBV30 and TRBJ2-7, with no reliable assignment of the D segment. Sample: peripheral blood. This clonotype was sampled from a man between 25 and 39 years old with acute or convalescent COVID-19. The CDR3 here reads CAWSLRLSYEQYF. The nucleotide sequence is TGTGCCTGGAGTTTGAGACTGAGCTACGAGCAGTACTTC.